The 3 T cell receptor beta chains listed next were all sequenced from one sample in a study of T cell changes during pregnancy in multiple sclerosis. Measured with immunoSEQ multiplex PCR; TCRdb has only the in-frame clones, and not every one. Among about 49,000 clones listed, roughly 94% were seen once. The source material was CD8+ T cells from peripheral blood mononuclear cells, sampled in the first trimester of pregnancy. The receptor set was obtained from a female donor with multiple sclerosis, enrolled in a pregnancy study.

The CDR3 protein is CASSFGSGSTDTQYF. Here the CDR3 DNA reads TGTGCCAGCAGTTTCGGAAGCGGGAGCACAGATACGCAGTATTTT. This chain uses TRBV28 with TRBJ2-3, with a tentative D call TRBD2 (6 bases). CDR1 is MDHEN and CDR2 is SYDVKM in the germline V gene. V lost 3 bases to trimming and J lost 0 bases, with 10 bases between them. The CDR3 spans 15 residues.

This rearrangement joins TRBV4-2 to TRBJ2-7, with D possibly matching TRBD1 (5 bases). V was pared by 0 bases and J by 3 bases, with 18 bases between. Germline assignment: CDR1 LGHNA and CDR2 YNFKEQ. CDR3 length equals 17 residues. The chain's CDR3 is CASSQDYAADRHYEQYF. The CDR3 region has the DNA TGTGCCAGCAGCCAAGATTACGCCGCAGACAGACACTACGAGCAGTACTTC.

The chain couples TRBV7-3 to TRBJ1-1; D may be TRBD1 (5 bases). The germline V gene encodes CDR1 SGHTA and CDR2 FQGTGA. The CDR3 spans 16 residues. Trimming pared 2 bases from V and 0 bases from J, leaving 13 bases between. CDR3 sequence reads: CASSLGSQAMNTEAFF. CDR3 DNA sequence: TGTGCCAGCAGCTTAGGTTCACAGGCTATGAACACTGAAGCTTTCTTT.